The clone carrying this T cell receptor (beta chain) was counted between two and nine times. Its specificity is unknown. TCRdb reprocessed the RT-PCR reads via MiXCR and lists one record per CDR3 protein. The sample includes hundreds of thousands of distinct CDR3 sequences, more than 15% seen only once; the top ten take 3%. The data were obtained in a study of response to subunit inactivated influenza vaccine. Study conclusions and caveats: Authors suggested each seasonal influenza vaccination recruits few new T cells.

CDR1 is SGHRS and CDR2 is YFSETQ in the germline V gene. This CDR3 has 15 residues. The V and J ends lost 1 base and 5 bases, in that order; junction bases with no gene match: 6. The TCR was taken from a man in his fifties or sixties who received an inactivated influenza vaccine. The sequencing here drew on CD4+ T cells sorted from PBMCs, taken 23 months after vaccination. The chain carries TRBV5-1 and TRBJ2-7; 10 bases agree with TRBD2. CDR3 amino acids: CASSLWGTSDHEQYF. CDR3 in DNA: TGCGCCAGCAGCTTGTGGGGGACTAGCGACCACGAGCAGTACTTC. The variable domain in full, with the rest retrieved from reference TRBV5-1 and TRBJ2-7, is KAGVTQTPRYLIKTRGQQVTLSCSPISGHRSVSWYQQTPGQGLQFLFEYFSETQRNKGNFPGRFSGRQFSNSRSEMNVSTLELGDSALYLCASSLWGTSDHEQYFGPGTRLTVT.